A selection of T cell receptor beta chains follows, all from one sample in a study of T cell responses to AZD1222 COVID-19 vaccine. Method: immunoSEQ multiplex PCR; TCRdb's copy keeps in-frame clones and lacks some. The sample records 150,000 to 200,000 clones, roughly nine tenths being singletons. The specimen was peripheral blood, collected on day 0 of AZD1222 vaccination. Receptors were obtained from an adult in good health. Each CDR3 is given without its conserved first and last residue. The order of the fields is clone size, V gene, CDR3 length, CDR3 protein. Clone size is not always given. Where it is, it says once, few, many or a class for expanded clones.

clone_size: -; v_call: TRBV3-1/TRBV3-2; cdr3_length: 12; cdr3_aa: ASSQGIGGTAQY
clone_size: -; v_call: TRBV28; cdr3_length: 10; cdr3_aa: ASSLELKEQY
clone_size: -; v_call: TRBV4-1; cdr3_length: 12; cdr3_aa: ASSHGTGSNEQY
clone_size: -; v_call: TRBV25-1; cdr3_length: 11; cdr3_aa: ASSEVVRETQY
clone_size: -; v_call: TRBV5-5; cdr3_length: 10; cdr3_aa: ASSSNQGARF
clone_size: -; v_call: TRBV5-4; cdr3_length: 15; cdr3_aa: ASSLAGGGNPQETQY
clone_size: -; v_call: TRBV3-1/TRBV3-2; cdr3_length: 13; cdr3_aa: ASSLWDREGLGYT
clone_size: -; v_call: TRBV6-5; cdr3_length: 10; cdr3_aa: ASSYSTGELF
clone_size: -; v_call: TRBV5-1; cdr3_length: 12; cdr3_aa: ASSSGTPTDTQY
clone_size: once; v_call: TRBV5-1; cdr3_length: 14; cdr3_aa: ASSSGTVGWFYGYT
clone_size: -; v_call: TRBV5-6; cdr3_length: 12; cdr3_aa: ASALRGGVTEAF
clone_size: -; v_call: TRBV6-5; cdr3_length: 13; cdr3_aa: ASSSPDRGHSPLH
clone_size: -; v_call: TRBV6-5; cdr3_length: 11; cdr3_aa: ASSLHSNQPQH
clone_size: few; v_call: TRBV5-1; cdr3_length: 11; cdr3_aa: ASSLVGNGELF
clone_size: -; v_call: TRBV5-4; cdr3_length: 10; cdr3_aa: ASSYGQGEAF
clone_size: -; v_call: TRBV19; cdr3_length: 12; cdr3_aa: ASSMGQVIHGYT
clone_size: -; v_call: TRBV2; cdr3_length: 12; cdr3_aa: ASSWTGRNQPQH
clone_size: -; v_call: TRBV3-1/TRBV3-2; cdr3_length: 11; cdr3_aa: ASSQFRGRGYT
clone_size: few; v_call: TRBV5-6; cdr3_length: 14; cdr3_aa: ASSLGRQGTRETQY
clone_size: -; v_call: TRBV7-6; cdr3_length: 13; cdr3_aa: ASSLNSGSSYEQY
clone_size: -; v_call: TRBV30; cdr3_length: 12; cdr3_aa: AWSVGLAGGPQY
clone_size: -; v_call: TRBV2; cdr3_length: 12; cdr3_aa: ASRTGESGYGYT
clone_size: -; v_call: TRBV4-2; cdr3_length: 13; cdr3_aa: ASSQDQGGNQPQH